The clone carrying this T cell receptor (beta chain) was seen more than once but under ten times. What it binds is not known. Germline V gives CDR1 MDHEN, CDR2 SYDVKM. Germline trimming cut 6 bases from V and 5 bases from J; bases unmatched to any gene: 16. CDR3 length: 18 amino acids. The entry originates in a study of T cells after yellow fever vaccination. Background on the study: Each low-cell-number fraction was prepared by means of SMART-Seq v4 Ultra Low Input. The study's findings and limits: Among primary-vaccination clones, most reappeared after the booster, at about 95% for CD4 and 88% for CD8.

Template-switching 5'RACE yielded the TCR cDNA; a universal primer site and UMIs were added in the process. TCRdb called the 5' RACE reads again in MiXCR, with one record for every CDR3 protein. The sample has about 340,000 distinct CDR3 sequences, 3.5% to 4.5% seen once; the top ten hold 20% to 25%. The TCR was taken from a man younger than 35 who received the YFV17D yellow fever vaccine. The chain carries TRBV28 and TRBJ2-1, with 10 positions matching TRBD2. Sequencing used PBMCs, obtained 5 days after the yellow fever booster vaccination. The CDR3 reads CASSTPPGRSGGHNEQFF. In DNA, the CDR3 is TGTGCCAGCAGCACTCCCCCGGGGCGTAGCGGGGGGCACAATGAGCAGTTCTTC. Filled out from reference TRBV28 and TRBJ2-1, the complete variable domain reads DVKVTQSSRYLVKRTGEKVFLECVQDMDHENMFWYRQDPGLGLRLIYFSYDVKMKEKGDIPEGYSVSREKKERFSLILESASTNQTSMYLCASSTPPGRSGGHNEQFFGPGTRLTVL.